This T cell receptor (beta chain) was retrieved from a study of cytomegalovirus exposure and HLA in healthy donors. The overall study: Among several hundred genotyped donors, around 77% fell in the Caucasian-associated ancestry cluster. Overall study findings and caveats: An assumption of roughly uniform sequencing depth across donors underlay the presence/absence analyses.

This CDR3 is 13 amino acids long. V lost 1 base and J lost 4, with 5 bases in between. Looked up from germline, CDR1 is LGHNT and CDR2 is FRNRAP. Healthy bone marrow donors supplied every sample. About this clone: The antigen is unknown.

Amplification used 60 Vbeta primers and 13 Jbeta primers. The assay was immunoSEQ multiplex PCR, and TCRdb's table has in-frame clones only and misses some. The sample has around 100,000 clones. The clonotype comes from a man between 40 and 49 years old in good health and CMV-seropositive. Sequenced sample: PBMCs. The chain links TRBV12-5 to TRBJ2-1; D gene ambiguous. The CDR3 nucleotides read TGTGCTAGTGGTTTGGGAGGTTACAATGAGCAGTTCTTC. This codes for CASGLGGYNEQFF.